Listed here are 14 T cell receptor beta chains from one sample, sequenced in a study of human versus mouse CDR3 diversity and MHC coevolution. Method: immunoSEQ multiplex PCR; TCRdb's copy keeps in-frame clones and lacks some. The sample consists of tens of thousands of clones, roughly 94% of them appearing once. Sequenced input: naive CD4+ T cells from blood. The subset denotes: CD45RO-negative CD62L-positive naive CD4 T cells. Every receptor here comes from a person in their sixties or seventies in good health.

The chain couples TRBV21-1 to TRBJ1-5. TRBV21-1 is reported as a pseudogene. CDR3 length equals 14 residues. The DNA of the CDR3 is TGTGCCAGCTCCGGGAAGGTTAGCAATCAGCCCCAGCATTTT. Protein sequence: CASSGKVSNQPQHF.

This clone was recorded once. The V and J genes are TRBV4-2 and TRBJ2-2, with 11 bases fitting TRBD2. The germline gives CDR1 LGHNA, CDR2 YNFKEQ. Trimming took 4 bases from V and 7 from J; bases not matched to a gene: 5. This CDR3 has 15 residues. In DNA, the CDR3 is TGTGCCAGCAGCCTTAGCGGGAGGGAAGGCGGGGAGCTGTTTTTT. Protein product: CASSLSGREGGELFF.

The chain is built from TRBV28 and TRBJ2-5; maybe TRBD2 (6 bases). Trimming shortened V by 4 bases and J by 0 bases, and 18 bases separated the two germline ends. Germline V CDR1 and CDR2: MDHEN, SYDVKM. The CDR3 runs 17 residues. The CDR3 DNA sequence: TGTGCCAGCAGTTCCCTCAGCGGAGGGGTATACCAAGAGACCCAGTACTTC. Its translation is CASSSLSGGVYQETQYF. The variable domain in full, with the rest retrieved from reference TRBV28 and TRBJ2-5, is DVKVTQSSRYLVKRTGEKVFLECVQDMDHENMFWYRQDPGLGLRLIYFSYDVKMKEKGDIPEGYSVSREKKERFSLILESASTNQTSMYLCASSSLSGGVYQETQYFGPGTRLLVL.

With respect to this clone: Relative to the germline gene, one junction end is altered; a read error may explain this. The V gene is TRBV14, the J gene TRBJ2-6, with D unresolved. The V gene's germline CDR1 is SGHDN and CDR2 FVKESK. The CDR3 runs to 14 residues. As DNA, the CDR3 is TGTGTCAGCAGCCTAACATTGGTGGCCAACGTCCTGACTTTC. Residues: CVSSLTLVANVLTF.

The chain carries TRBV5-8 and TRBJ2-1; TRBD2 matches at 14 bases. This CDR3 is 18 amino acids long. Unmatched junction bases numbered 9, after V lost 6 bases and J lost 1 base. Germline CDR1 SGHTS, CDR2 YDEGEE. This chain's CDR3 is CASISGLAGAGSYNEQFF. CDR3 DNA sequence: TGTGCCAGCATCTCGGGACTAGCGGGAGCAGGGTCCTACAATGAGCAGTTCTTC. The full variable domain, rest sourced from reference TRBV5-8 and TRBJ2-1, is EAGVTQSPTHLIKTRGQQATLRCSPISGHTSVYWYQQALGLGLQFLLWYDEGEERNRGNFPPRFSGRQFPNYSSELNVNALELEDSALYLCASISGLAGAGSYNEQFFGPGTRLTVL.

The V and J genes are TRBV10-1 and TRBJ1-2; D gene unclear. This CDR3 spans 13 amino acids. V was shortened by 4 bases and J by 2 bases, with 8 bases between the two germline ends. The germline V gene has CDR1 WNHNN and CDR2 SYGVQD (reference sequence). The CDR3 region is CASSVNKNYGYTF. In DNA form, the CDR3 reads TGCGCCAGCAGTGTGAACAAAAACTATGGCTACACCTTC.

This clone has just a few counts. The chain joins TRBV19 to TRBJ1-3, with D possibly matching TRBD1 (6 bases). This CDR3 is built from 14 residues. V gave up 2 bases and J gave up 2 bases, with 7 bases separating them. CDR1 is LNHDA, CDR2 SQIVND, per germline (reference sequence). CDR3 in amino acids: CASSINRAGNTIYF. Written as DNA, the CDR3 is TGTGCCAGTAGTATAAACAGGGCTGGAAACACCATATATTTT.

The chain employs TRBV19 and TRBJ1-5; D gene ambiguous. Germline CDR1 and CDR2: LNHDA and SQIVND (reference sequence). This CDR3 has 16 amino acids. V shed 3 bases and J shed 1 base, with 13 bases lying between them. The CDR3 region has the DNA TGTGCCAGTAGTATTAATCCGGGTATCAGCAATCAGCCCCAGCATTTT. Translating gives CASSINPGISNQPQHF.

This chain connects TRBV5-4 to TRBJ2-5, with TRBD1 matching 7 bases. The CDR3 consists of 16 residues. In germline, CDR1 is SGHNT, CDR2 YYREEE (reference sequence). V dropped 3 bases and J dropped 1; count of bases not matched to a gene: 9. The CDR3 spells CASSSRDSPLQETQYF. In nucleotides, the CDR3 is TGTGCCAGCAGCTCGAGGGACAGTCCTCTCCAAGAGACCCAGTACTTC. Variable domain in full (rest from reference TRBV5-4 and TRBJ2-5): ETGVTQSPTHLIKTRGQQVTLRCSSQSGHNTVSWYQQALGQGPQFIFQYYREEENGRGNFPPRFSGLQFPNYSSELNVNALELDDSALYLCASSSRDSPLQETQYFGPGTRLLVL.

The chain is built from TRBV5-1 and TRBJ1-2, with 9 positions matching TRBD1. Germline V gene lookup returns CDR1 SGHRS and CDR2 YFSETQ. CDR3 length: 15 amino acids. Trimming took 4 bases from V and 4 from J; bases not matched to a gene: 8. The CDR3 loop is CASSDITGGGYGYTF. The CDR3 nucleotides are TGCGCCAGCAGCGATATTACAGGGGGCGGCTATGGCTACACCTTC.

The CDR3 loop reads CASTLRGEASYEQYF. CDR3 DNA sequence: TGCGCCAGCACCCTTAGAGGGGAGGCATCCTACGAGCAGTACTTC. V is TRBV5-1 and J is TRBJ2-7; TRBD2 might be the D (6 bases). The V gene lost 6 bases and the J gene lost 1 base, with 17 bases spanning the gap. This CDR3 comprises 15 residues. Per germline, CDR1 SGHRS and CDR2 YFSETQ. The full variable domain, its missing parts supplied by reference TRBV5-1 and TRBJ2-7, is KAGVTQTPRYLIKTRGQQVTLSCSPISGHRSVSWYQQTPGQGLQFLFEYFSETQRNKGNFPGRFSGRQFSNSRSEMNVSTLELGDSALYLCASTLRGEASYEQYFGPGTRLTVT.

V gene TRBV5-1 combines with J gene TRBJ2-1; maybe TRBD2 (5 bases). Germline V gene data show CDR1 as SGHRS and CDR2 as YFSETQ. This CDR3 has 13 residues. Trimming stripped 1 base from V and 8 bases from J, with 10 bases between. CDR3 sequence: CASSLNAGHEQFF. The CDR3 nucleotides are TGCGCCAGCAGCTTGAACGCGGGCCATGAGCAGTTCTTC. Combining the CDR3 with reference TRBV5-1 and TRBJ2-1 gives the whole variable domain KAGVTQTPRYLIKTRGQQVTLSCSPISGHRSVSWYQQTPGQGLQFLFEYFSETQRNKGNFPGRFSGRQFSNSRSEMNVSTLELGDSALYLCASSLNAGHEQFFGPGTRLTVL.

The chain has TRBV19 and TRBJ2-1; 8 nucleotides align to TRBD1. There are 14 residues in the CDR3. Germline values: CDR1 LNHDA, CDR2 SQIVND (reference sequence). V was clipped by 5 bases and J by 6 bases; unmatched bases: 6. CDR3 bases: TGTGCCAGTAGTCTGGTGACAGGGGTCAATGAGCAGTTCTTC. Residues: CASSLVTGVNEQFF. The complete variable domain, with remaining parts taken from reference TRBV19 and TRBJ2-1, reads DGGITQSPKYLFRKEGQNVTLSCEQNLNHDAMYWYRQDPGQGLRLIYYSQIVNDFQKGDIAEGYSVSREKKESFPLTVTSAQKNPTAFYLCASSLVTGVNEQFFGPGTRLTVL.

This chain uses TRBV5-1 with TRBJ2-5; D may be TRBD2 (5 bases). The CDR3 runs 16 residues. Germline CDR1 is SGHRS and CDR2 is YFSETQ. V lost 1 base, J lost 4 bases, and 17 bases lay in between. The CDR3 DNA is TGCGCCAGCAGCTTGAGTGGGAGTGGGTTCGGAGAGACCCAGTACTTC. Its protein product is CASSLSGSGFGETQYF.